A single sample gave rise to the 22 T cell receptor beta chains below, sequenced in a study of blood T cell repertoires in COVID-19. Data came from immunoSEQ multiplex PCR; TCRdb stores just in-frame clones and leaves some out. The repertoire holds about 280,000 clones, with roughly 85% as singletons. Material: PBMCs or T cells enriched from blood (not recorded which). All receptors derive from a man aged 40-50 years who had been exposed to COVID-19.

The CDR3 DNA sequence: TGTGCCAGCAGTCGGTCCGAGACAGGGGTAATAGACAATGAGCAGTTCTTC. This encodes CASSRSETGVIDNEQFF. V is TRBV6-6 and J is TRBJ2-1; 8 bases are shared with TRBD1. This CDR3 spans 17 amino acids. CDR1 is MNHNY and CDR2 is SVGAGI in the germline V gene (reference sequence). With V trimmed by 5 bases and J by 5 bases, 14 bases remained unmatched.

The chain links TRBV12-5 to TRBJ2-5, with TRBD2 as a possible D gene (6 bases). The CDR3 runs 13 residues. With 2 bases removed from V and 5 bases from J, the gap between germline ends came to 9 bases. Germline CDR1 reads LGHNT; CDR2 reads FRNRAP. In DNA form, the CDR3 reads TGTGCTAGTGGTTTGCCAGGGAGGGAGACCCAGTACTTC. As protein: CASGLPGRETQYF.

The genes are TRBV30 and TRBJ1-3; the match to TRBD1 covers 9 bases. Germline V lookup: CDR1 GTSNPN, CDR2 SVGIG (reference sequence). J was trimmed by 3 bases and V by 4 bases; bases with no gene match: 4. The CDR3 runs 14 residues. The CDR3 bases are TGTGCCTGGAATGCGGGACAGGGTGGAAACACCATATATTTT. It specifies CAWNAGQGGNTIYF.

This sequence joins TRBV10-1 and TRBJ2-7; TRBD2 matches 7 bases. The V segment lost 3 bases and the J segment 7 bases; nucleotides outside the gene matches: 12. This CDR3 comprises 15 residues. Germline V gene data show CDR1 as WNHNN and CDR2 as SYGVQD (reference sequence). Here the CDR3 reads CASSERRGTDLEQYF. The CDR3 DNA reads TGCGCCAGCAGTGAAAGGCGGGGGACTGACTTGGAGCAGTACTTC.

The CDR3 loop is CASSLRFPGQPQHF. CDR3 DNA: TGTGCCAGCAGCTTAAGGTTCCCGGGTCAGCCCCAGCATTTT. The chain joins TRBV7-2 to TRBJ1-5; D gene ambiguous. The germline V and J ends were trimmed by 2 bases and 6 bases, with 11 bases remaining between them. The CDR3 contains 14 residues. Germline V lookup: CDR1 SGHTA, CDR2 FQGNSA. The whole variable domain, filled in from reference TRBV7-2 and TRBJ1-5, reads GAGVSQSPSNKVTEKGKDVELRCDPISGHTALYWYRQSLGQGLEFLIYFQGNSAPDKSGLPSDRFSAERTGGSVSTLTIQRTQQEDSAVYLCASSLRFPGQPQHFGDGTRLSIL.

The chain combines TRBV5-1 with TRBJ1-6, with 7 nucleotides matching TRBD1. Per germline, CDR1 SGHRS and CDR2 YFSETQ. Trimming cost V 5 bases and J 5 bases; bases outside gene matches: 16. CDR3 length equals 18 residues. CDR3 in DNA: TGCGCCAGCAGGATCATATCTCCAGGGACAGCGAATAATTCACCCCTCCACTTT. Translating gives CASRIISPGTANNSPLHF.

The rearrangement links TRBV3-1 (or the pseudogene TRBV3-2) to TRBJ2-1; D is uncertain. V was trimmed by 4 bases and J by 8 bases, leaving 6 bases between them. The CDR3 totals 11 residues. The germline V gene has CDR1 LGHDT and CDR2 YNNKEL (reference sequence). The CDR3 sequence: CASSPGHEQFF. The CDR3 DNA reads as TGTGCCAGCAGCCCTGGCCATGAGCAGTTCTTC.

This chain uses TRBV30 with TRBJ2-7, with 7 bases fitting TRBD1. Looked up from germline, CDR1 is GTSNPN and CDR2 is SVGIG (reference sequence). V shed 4 bases, J shed 4 bases, and the junction held 7 bases outside the gene matches. The CDR3 consists of 13 residues. CDR3: CAWTITGDYEQYF. DNA for the CDR3: TGTGCCTGGACTATTACAGGGGATTACGAGCAGTACTTC.

This clone was counted a few times. The chain is built from TRBV11-3 and TRBJ2-2; D is possibly TRBD1 (6 bases). The length of the CDR3 is 16 residues. Germline lookup yields CDR1 SGHNT and CDR2 YENEEA. Trimming took 2 bases from V and 5 from J, leaving 15 bases between them. The CDR3, as DNA: TGTGCCAGCAGCTTATGGGGGACACGAGCGACCGGGGAGCTGTTTTTT. It codes for CASSLWGTRATGELFF.

The chain recombines TRBV19 with TRBJ2-1; TRBD2 might be the D (6 bases). Germline assignment: CDR1 LNHDA and CDR2 SQIVND (reference sequence). CDR3 size: 13 residues. V lost 5 bases, J lost 12 bases, and 17 bases lay in between. The DNA of the CDR3 is TGTGCCAGTAGTCTACGGGAGTGGCCGGTGCAGTTCTTC. The encoded protein is CASSLREWPVQFF. Complete variable domain (other parts from reference TRBV19 and TRBJ2-1): DGGITQSPKYLFRKEGQNVTLSCEQNLNHDAMYWYRQDPGQGLRLIYYSQIVNDFQKGDIAEGYSVSREKKESFPLTVTSAQKNPTAFYLCASSLREWPVQFFGPGTRLTVL.

CDR3 nucleotides: TGTGCCACCAGTGACCCGACAGGGGGCTACACAGATACGCAGTATTTT. This encodes CATSDPTGGYTDTQYF. The V gene is TRBV24-1, the J gene TRBJ2-3, with 10 bases identical to TRBD1. This CDR3 is built from 16 residues. V shed 4 bases, J shed 2 bases, and the junction held 5 bases outside the gene matches. CDR1 is KGHDR and CDR2 is SFDVKD in the germline V gene.

The V call is TRBV5-1, the J call TRBJ1-4, with D perhaps matching TRBD1 (5 bases). This CDR3 is built from 15 residues. Germline CDR1 reads SGHRS; CDR2 reads YFSETQ. V lost 4 bases and J 2 bases, leaving 12 bases between the germline ends. The CDR3 DNA reads as TGCGCCAGCAGCGGGACTACCACGACTAATGAAAAACTGTTTTTT. Protein product: CASSGTTTTNEKLFF.

The chain employs TRBV7-9 and TRBJ2-2, with unresolved D. V gave up 4 bases and J gave up 7 bases, with 7 bases separating them. This CDR3 is 12 amino acids long. Germline V gives CDR1 SEHNR, CDR2 FQNEAQ (reference sequence). DNA of the CDR3: TGTGCCAGCAGCTCATCAGACGGGGAGCTGTTTTTT. Translated: CASSSSDGELFF. Full variable domain (missing parts from reference TRBV7-9 and TRBJ2-2): DTGVSQNPRHKITKRGQNVTFRCDPISEHNRLYWYRQTLGQGPEFLTYFQNEAQLEKSRLLSDRFSAERPKGSFSTLEIQRTEQGDSAMYLCASSSSDGELFFGEGSRLTVL.

The chain recombines TRBV19 with TRBJ1-1, with D tentatively TRBD1 (5 bases). Trimming removed 8 bases at V and 2 bases at J, with 15 bases between. The CDR3 extends over 14 amino acids. Germline V gene data show CDR1 as LNHDA and CDR2 as SQIVND (reference sequence). The CDR3 DNA reads as TGTGCCAGTGGGGCCGGGAGCCGTAACACTGAAGCTTTCTTT. Amino acid sequence: CASGAGSRNTEAFF. Based on the CDR3 plus reference TRBV19 and TRBJ1-1, the full variable domain is DGGITQSPKYLFRKEGQNVTLSCEQNLNHDAMYWYRQDPGQGLRLIYYSQIVNDFQKGDIAEGYSVSREKKESFPLTVTSAQKNPTAFYLCASGAGSRNTEAFFGQGTRLTVV.

The rearrangement joins TRBV9 to TRBJ1-3, with 8 bases lining up with TRBD1. This CDR3 has 19 amino acids. Trimming removed 2 bases from V and 4 bases from J; junction bases left unmatched: 17. CDR1 is SGDLS and CDR2 is YYNGEE in the germline V gene. The CDR3 is CASSVENGQGTPLGNTIYF. The CDR3 bases are TGTGCCAGCAGCGTCGAGAATGGACAGGGAACACCTCTCGGAAACACCATATATTTT.

This clone appeared a single time. This rearrangement joins TRBV10-3 to TRBJ1-2; 9 nucleotides line up with TRBD1. CDR1 and CDR2 from the germline V gene are ENHRY and SYGVKD. The CDR3 is made up of 16 amino acids. Trimming cost V 6 bases and J 4 bases; bases outside gene matches: 12. This chain's CDR3 is CAIRQGASPYLYGYTF. DNA for the CDR3: TGTGCCATCAGACAGGGGGCTAGTCCCTACCTCTATGGCTACACCTTC.

This chain connects TRBV7-8 to TRBJ2-3; 10 bases are shared with TRBD2. This CDR3 is 13 amino acids long. V shed 10 bases and J 3 bases; nucleotides not matched to a gene: 4. CDR1 is SGHVS and CDR2 is FQNEAQ in the germline V gene. The CDR3 DNA reads TGTGCCATCAGAGCGGGAGGGACAGATACGCAGTATTTT. Protein sequence: CAIRAGGTDTQYF.

The chain carries TRBV28 and TRBJ2-7; TRBD1 is a possible D gene (6 bases). Germline lookup yields CDR1 MDHEN and CDR2 SYDVKM. Trimming took off 8 bases at V and 3 bases at J, with 23 bases between the two ends. This CDR3 is built from 16 residues. The CDR3 is CASRTPNRVSVYEQYF. CDR3 DNA sequence: TGTGCCAGCCGTACCCCAAACAGGGTATCTGTCTACGAGCAGTACTTC.

V usage is TRBV7-8 and J usage is TRBJ2-3; 10 bases align to TRBD2. V shed 0 bases, J shed 4 bases, and the junction held 10 bases outside the gene matches. Looked up from germline, CDR1 is SGHVS and CDR2 is FQNEAQ. CDR3 length: 18 amino acids. This chain's CDR3 is CASSLAHVSGRDSDTQYF. The CDR3 DNA follows: TGTGCCAGCAGCTTAGCTCACGTCAGCGGGAGGGATTCAGATACGCAGTATTTT.

The V gene is TRBV28, the J gene TRBJ1-2, with 10 bases identical to TRBD1. This CDR3 has 14 residues. Germline values: CDR1 MDHEN, CDR2 SYDVKM. V lost 10 bases, J lost 6 bases, and 11 bases stayed unmatched. CDR3 sequence: CAIDDRGRENGYTF. As DNA, the CDR3 is TGTGCCATCGATGACAGGGGGCGTGAGAATGGCTACACCTTC.

This clone was seen a few times. The chain is built from TRBV5-4 and TRBJ2-3, with 7 bases that match TRBD2. CDR1 is SGHNT, CDR2 YYREEE, per germline (reference sequence). Trimming cost V 0 bases and J 1 base; bases outside gene matches: 2. This CDR3 region has 15 residues. CDR3 in DNA: TGTGCCAGCAGCTTGGGGGAGGGAGGCACAGATACGCAGTATTTT. This gives the protein CASSLGEGGTDTQYF. Drawing the rest from reference TRBV5-4 and TRBJ2-3, the complete variable domain is ETGVTQSPTHLIKTRGQQVTLRCSSQSGHNTVSWYQQALGQGPQFIFQYYREEENGRGNFPPRFSGLQFPNYSSELNVNALELDDSALYLCASSLGEGGTDTQYFGPGTRLTVL.

The chain joins TRBV7-9 to TRBJ1-1; possibly TRBD1 for D (6 bases). V was clipped by 5 bases and J by 3 bases, with 28 bases between them. This CDR3 spans 19 amino acids. CDR1 is SEHNR and CDR2 is FQNEAQ in the germline V gene (reference sequence). CDR3 nucleotide sequence: TGTGCCAGCAGCATTCTCTTACAGGGAGCTGAGAATCCCTACACTGAAGCTTTCTTT. This gives the protein CASSILLQGAENPYTEAFF.